The clone carrying this T cell receptor (beta chain) was counted a single time. The identical CDR3 is also encoded by other nucleotide sequences in the sample. Generated by immunoSEQ multiplex PCR, the TCRdb table keeps only in-frame clones and is missing some. The sample lists 360,000 or so clones; about nine tenths were seen once. These data originate in a study of blood T cell repertoires in COVID-19. The sample consisted of peripheral blood. This receptor was taken from a woman in her sixties or seventies with COVID-19, enrolled during active disease.

For the CDR3, the DNA is TGTGCCAGCAGTGAACAGGGTTATAATTCACCCCTCCACTTT. This sequence encodes CASSEQGYNSPLHF. This chain links TRBV2 with TRBJ1-6; perhaps TRBD1 as D (5 bases). Germline V gene sequence: CDR1 SNHLY, CDR2 FYNNEI. Trimming shortened V by 2 bases and J by 4 bases, and 6 bases separated the two germline ends. CDR3 size: 14 residues.